The TCR beta chain described here comes from a study of blood T cells in healthy people across ages. The study recruited healthy Caucasian donors from Russia who were aged roughly 6 to 95. The authors ran a second PCR of 7 to 11 cycles using a sample-barcoded 5' primer and a J-beta primer mix. TCRdb recomputed calls from the 5' RACE reads with MiXCR, one row per CDR3 protein. The sample has roughly 1,000,000 distinct CDR3 sequences; roughly a quarter are singletons. This clonotype showed up just a few times. These data were likewise used in another study, on T cells of mothers and their children. This second report adds: Samples were provided by three healthy Caucasian mothers and their six children.

The clonotype originates from a girl aged 2-10 years in good health. The material sequenced was blood.

CDR3 residues: CASSERSDLGINIQYF. Here the CDR3 DNA reads TGTGCCAGCAGTGAACGGTCTGACCTCGGGATAAACATTCAGTACTTC. V gene TRBV6-1 combines with J gene TRBJ2-4; D perhaps matches TRBD2 (5 bases). V was clipped by 2 bases and J by 6 bases, with 17 bases between them. In germline, CDR1 is MNHNS, CDR2 SASEGT. The CDR3 is made up of 16 amino acids.